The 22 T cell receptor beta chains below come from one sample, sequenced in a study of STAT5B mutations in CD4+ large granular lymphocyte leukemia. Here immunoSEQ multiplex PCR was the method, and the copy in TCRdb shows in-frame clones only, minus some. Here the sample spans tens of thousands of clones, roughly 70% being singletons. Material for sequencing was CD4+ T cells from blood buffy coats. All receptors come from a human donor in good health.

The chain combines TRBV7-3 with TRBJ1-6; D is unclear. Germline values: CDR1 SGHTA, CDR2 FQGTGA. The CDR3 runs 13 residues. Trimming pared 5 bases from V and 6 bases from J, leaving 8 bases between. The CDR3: CASSAAVNSPLHF. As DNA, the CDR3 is TGTGCCAGCAGCGCAGCAGTTAATTCACCCCTCCACTTT.

As DNA, the CDR3 is TGCAGTCGCATCGGGACAGAAGCTTTCTTT. It encodes CSRIGTEAFF. The chain employs TRBV20-1 and TRBJ1-1; possibly TRBD1 for D (6 bases). Looked up from germline, CDR1 is DFQATT and CDR2 is SNEGSKA (reference sequence). Trimming cost V 8 bases and J 8 bases, with 12 bases left between them. CDR3 length: 10 amino acids.

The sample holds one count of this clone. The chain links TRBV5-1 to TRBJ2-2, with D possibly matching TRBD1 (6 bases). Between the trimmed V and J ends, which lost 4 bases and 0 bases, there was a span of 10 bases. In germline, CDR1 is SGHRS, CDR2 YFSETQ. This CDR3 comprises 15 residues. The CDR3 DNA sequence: TGCGCCAGCAGCCCCAGGGGACCGAACACCGGGGAGCTGTTTTTT. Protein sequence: CASSPRGPNTGELFF.

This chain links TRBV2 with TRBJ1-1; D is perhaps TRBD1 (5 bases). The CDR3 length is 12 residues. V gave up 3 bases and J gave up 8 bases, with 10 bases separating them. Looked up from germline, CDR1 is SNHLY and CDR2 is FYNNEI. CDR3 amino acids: CASSEGLAEAFF. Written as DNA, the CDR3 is TGTGCCAGCAGTGAGGGACTGGCGGAAGCTTTCTTT.

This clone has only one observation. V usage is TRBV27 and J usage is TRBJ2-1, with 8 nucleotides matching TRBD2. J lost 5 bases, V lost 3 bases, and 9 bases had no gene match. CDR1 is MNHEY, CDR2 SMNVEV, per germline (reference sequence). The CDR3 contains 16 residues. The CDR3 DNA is TGTGCCAGCAGTTTTGCCCCGGGGGGGTCCCACAATGAGCAGTTCTTC. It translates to CASSFAPGGSHNEQFF.

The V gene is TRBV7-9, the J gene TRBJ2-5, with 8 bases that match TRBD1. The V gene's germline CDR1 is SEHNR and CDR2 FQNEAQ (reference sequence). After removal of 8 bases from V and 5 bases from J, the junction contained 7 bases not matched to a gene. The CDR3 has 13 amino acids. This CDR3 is CASGTGGGETQYF. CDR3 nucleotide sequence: TGTGCCAGCGGGACAGGCGGAGGGGAGACCCAGTACTTC.

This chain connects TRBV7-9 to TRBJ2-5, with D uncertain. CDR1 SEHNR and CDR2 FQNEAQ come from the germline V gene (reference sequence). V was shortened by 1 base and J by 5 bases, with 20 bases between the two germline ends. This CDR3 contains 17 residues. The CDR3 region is CASSLDKWADMWETQYF. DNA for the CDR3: TGTGCCAGCAGCTTAGATAAGTGGGCCGACATGTGGGAGACCCAGTACTTC.

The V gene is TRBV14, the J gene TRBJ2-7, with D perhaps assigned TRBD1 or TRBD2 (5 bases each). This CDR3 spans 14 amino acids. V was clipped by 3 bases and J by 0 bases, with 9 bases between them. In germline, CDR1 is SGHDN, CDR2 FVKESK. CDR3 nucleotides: TGTGCCAGCAGCCACTGGGACGGCTCCTACGAGCAGTACTTC. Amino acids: CASSHWDGSYEQYF.

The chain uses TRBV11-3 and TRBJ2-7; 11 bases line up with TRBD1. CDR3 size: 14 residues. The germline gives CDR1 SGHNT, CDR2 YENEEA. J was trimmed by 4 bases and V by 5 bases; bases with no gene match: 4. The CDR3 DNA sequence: TGTGCCAGCAGCGAAGGGACAGGGGGGTACGAGCAGTACTTC. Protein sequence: CASSEGTGGYEQYF.

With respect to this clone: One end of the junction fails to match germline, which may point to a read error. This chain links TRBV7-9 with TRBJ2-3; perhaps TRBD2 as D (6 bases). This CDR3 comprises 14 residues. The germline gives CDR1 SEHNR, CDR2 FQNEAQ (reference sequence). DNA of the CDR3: TGTGCCAGCAGCCTAGCGACCACCTGGAACACGCAGTATTTT. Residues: CASSLATTWNTQYF.

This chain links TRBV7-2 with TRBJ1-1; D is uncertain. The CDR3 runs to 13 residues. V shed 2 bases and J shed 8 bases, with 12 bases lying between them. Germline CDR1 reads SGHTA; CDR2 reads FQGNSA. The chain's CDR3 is CASSLPPRWEAFF. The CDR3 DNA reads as TGTGCCAGCAGCTTACCGCCAAGGTGGGAAGCTTTCTTT.

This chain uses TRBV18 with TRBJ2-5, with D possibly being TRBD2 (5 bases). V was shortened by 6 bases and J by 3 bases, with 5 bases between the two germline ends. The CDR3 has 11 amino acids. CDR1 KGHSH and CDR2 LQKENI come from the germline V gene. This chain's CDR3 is CASSGEETQYF. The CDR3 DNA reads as TGTGCCAGCTCCGGGGAAGAGACCCAGTACTTC.

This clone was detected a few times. DNA of the CDR3: TGTGCCAGTACAGAGAGGTCGATTGGTCATGGCTACACCTTC. Its translation: CASTERSIGHGYTF. The genes are TRBV19 and TRBJ1-2; D is ambiguous. V was cut by 7 bases and J by 6 bases, with 18 bases left in between. In germline, CDR1 is LNHDA, CDR2 SQIVND (reference sequence). The CDR3 sequence is 14 residues long. The variable domain in full, with the rest retrieved from reference TRBV19 and TRBJ1-2, is DGGITQSPKYLFRKEGQNVTLSCEQNLNHDAMYWYRQDPGQGLRLIYYSQIVNDFQKGDIAEGYSVSREKKESFPLTVTSAQKNPTAFYLCASTERSIGHGYTFGSGTRLTVV.

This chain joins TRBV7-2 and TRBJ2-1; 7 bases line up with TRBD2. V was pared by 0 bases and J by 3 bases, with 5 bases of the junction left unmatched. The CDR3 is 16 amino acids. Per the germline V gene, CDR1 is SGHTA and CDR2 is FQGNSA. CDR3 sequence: CASSLALAAGYNEQFF. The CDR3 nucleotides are TGTGCCAGCAGCTTAGCGCTAGCGGCCGGCTACAATGAGCAGTTCTTC. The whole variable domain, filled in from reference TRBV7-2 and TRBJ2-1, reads GAGVSQSPSNKVTEKGKDVELRCDPISGHTALYWYRQSLGQGLEFLIYFQGNSAPDKSGLPSDRFSAERTGGSVSTLTIQRTQQEDSAVYLCASSLALAAGYNEQFFGPGTRLTVL.

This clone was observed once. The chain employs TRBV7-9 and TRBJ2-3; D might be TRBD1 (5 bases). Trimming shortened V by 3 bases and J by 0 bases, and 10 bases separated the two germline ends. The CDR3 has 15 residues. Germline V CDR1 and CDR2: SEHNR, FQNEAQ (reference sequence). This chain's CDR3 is CASSFFQGSTDTQYF. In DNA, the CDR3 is TGTGCCAGCAGCTTCTTTCAGGGAAGCACAGATACGCAGTATTTT.

For the CDR3, the DNA is TGTGCCAGCAGCTCAATTCGCTCCGGGACAGGGTCTCGGGAGCAGTACTTC. Residues: CASSSIRSGTGSREQYF. This chain connects TRBV13 to TRBJ2-7; 9 bases match TRBD1. Per the germline V gene, CDR1 is PRHDT and CDR2 is FYEKMQ (reference sequence). The ends lost 4 bases at V and 7 bases at J; junction bases unmatched: 17. The CDR3 runs to 17 residues.

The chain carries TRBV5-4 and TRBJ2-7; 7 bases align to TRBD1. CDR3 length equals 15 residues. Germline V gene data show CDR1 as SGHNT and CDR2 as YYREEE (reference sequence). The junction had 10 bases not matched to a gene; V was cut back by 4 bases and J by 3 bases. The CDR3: CASSPTGQTIYEQYF. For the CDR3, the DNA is TGTGCCAGCAGCCCCACGGGACAGACTATCTACGAGCAGTACTTC.

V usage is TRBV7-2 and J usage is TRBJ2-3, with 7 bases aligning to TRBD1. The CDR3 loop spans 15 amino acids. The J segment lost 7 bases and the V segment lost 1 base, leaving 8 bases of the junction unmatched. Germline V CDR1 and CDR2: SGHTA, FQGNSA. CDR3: CASSLEDRKHNTQYF. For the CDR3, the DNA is TGTGCCAGCAGCTTAGAGGACAGGAAACATAATACGCAGTATTTT.

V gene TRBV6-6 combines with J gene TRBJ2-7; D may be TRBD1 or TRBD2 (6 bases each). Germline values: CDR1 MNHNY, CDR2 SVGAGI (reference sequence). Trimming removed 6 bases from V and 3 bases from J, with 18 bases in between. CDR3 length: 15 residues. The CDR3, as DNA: TGTGCCAGCAGGGGGTCAAAGGGGGGAAGCTACGAGCAGTACTTC. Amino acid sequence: CASRGSKGGSYEQYF.

The DNA of the CDR3 is TGTGCCAGCAGTTTCGTGACTAGCGGGGGCCTCAACAATGAGCAGTTCTTC. This sequence encodes CASSFVTSGGLNNEQFF. V gene TRBV27 combines with J gene TRBJ2-1, with TRBD2 matching 12 bases. The germline CDR1 and CDR2 sequences are MNHEY and SMNVEV (reference sequence). This CDR3 is built from 17 residues. J was trimmed by 5 bases and V by 3 bases; bases with no gene match: 8.

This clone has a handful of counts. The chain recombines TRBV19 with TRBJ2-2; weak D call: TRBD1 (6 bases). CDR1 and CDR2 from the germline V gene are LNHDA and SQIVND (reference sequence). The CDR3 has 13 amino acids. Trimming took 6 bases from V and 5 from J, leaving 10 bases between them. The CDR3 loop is CASSLGQTGELFF. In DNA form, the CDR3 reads TGTGCCAGTAGCCTTGGACAGACCGGGGAGCTGTTTTTT.

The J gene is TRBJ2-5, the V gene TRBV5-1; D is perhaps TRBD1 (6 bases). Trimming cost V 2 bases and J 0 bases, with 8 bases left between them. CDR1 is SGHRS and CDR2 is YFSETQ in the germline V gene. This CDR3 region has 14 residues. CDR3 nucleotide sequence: TGCGCCAGCAGCTTTTCAGGGGACCAAGAGACCCAGTACTTC. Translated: CASSFSGDQETQYF.